This T cell receptor (beta chain) is drawn from a study of PD-1 blockade in mismatch repair-deficient tumors. Study details: Enrolled about 2013-2016, patients had progressing, pretreated mismatch repair-deficient cancers of 12 to 13 types.

CDR3 length: 15 residues. The V end was cut by 1 base, the J end by 5 bases, with 12 bases between. The germline V gene encodes CDR1 SGHKS and CDR2 YYEKEE (reference sequence). Here immunoSEQ multiplex PCR was the method, and the copy in TCRdb shows in-frame clones only, minus some. The profile shows around 110,000 clones, 70% to 80% of them singletons. The sequencing here drew on peripheral blood, taken 60 weeks after starting pembrolizumab. The chain employs TRBV5-5 and TRBJ1-4; the D gene is possibly TRBD1 (6 bases). The TCR was taken from an adult with mismatch repair-deficient cancer. Here the CDR3 reads CASSLRGVPNEKLFF. For the CDR3, the DNA is TGTGCCAGCAGCTTGAGGGGGGTGCCAAATGAAAAACTGTTTTTT.